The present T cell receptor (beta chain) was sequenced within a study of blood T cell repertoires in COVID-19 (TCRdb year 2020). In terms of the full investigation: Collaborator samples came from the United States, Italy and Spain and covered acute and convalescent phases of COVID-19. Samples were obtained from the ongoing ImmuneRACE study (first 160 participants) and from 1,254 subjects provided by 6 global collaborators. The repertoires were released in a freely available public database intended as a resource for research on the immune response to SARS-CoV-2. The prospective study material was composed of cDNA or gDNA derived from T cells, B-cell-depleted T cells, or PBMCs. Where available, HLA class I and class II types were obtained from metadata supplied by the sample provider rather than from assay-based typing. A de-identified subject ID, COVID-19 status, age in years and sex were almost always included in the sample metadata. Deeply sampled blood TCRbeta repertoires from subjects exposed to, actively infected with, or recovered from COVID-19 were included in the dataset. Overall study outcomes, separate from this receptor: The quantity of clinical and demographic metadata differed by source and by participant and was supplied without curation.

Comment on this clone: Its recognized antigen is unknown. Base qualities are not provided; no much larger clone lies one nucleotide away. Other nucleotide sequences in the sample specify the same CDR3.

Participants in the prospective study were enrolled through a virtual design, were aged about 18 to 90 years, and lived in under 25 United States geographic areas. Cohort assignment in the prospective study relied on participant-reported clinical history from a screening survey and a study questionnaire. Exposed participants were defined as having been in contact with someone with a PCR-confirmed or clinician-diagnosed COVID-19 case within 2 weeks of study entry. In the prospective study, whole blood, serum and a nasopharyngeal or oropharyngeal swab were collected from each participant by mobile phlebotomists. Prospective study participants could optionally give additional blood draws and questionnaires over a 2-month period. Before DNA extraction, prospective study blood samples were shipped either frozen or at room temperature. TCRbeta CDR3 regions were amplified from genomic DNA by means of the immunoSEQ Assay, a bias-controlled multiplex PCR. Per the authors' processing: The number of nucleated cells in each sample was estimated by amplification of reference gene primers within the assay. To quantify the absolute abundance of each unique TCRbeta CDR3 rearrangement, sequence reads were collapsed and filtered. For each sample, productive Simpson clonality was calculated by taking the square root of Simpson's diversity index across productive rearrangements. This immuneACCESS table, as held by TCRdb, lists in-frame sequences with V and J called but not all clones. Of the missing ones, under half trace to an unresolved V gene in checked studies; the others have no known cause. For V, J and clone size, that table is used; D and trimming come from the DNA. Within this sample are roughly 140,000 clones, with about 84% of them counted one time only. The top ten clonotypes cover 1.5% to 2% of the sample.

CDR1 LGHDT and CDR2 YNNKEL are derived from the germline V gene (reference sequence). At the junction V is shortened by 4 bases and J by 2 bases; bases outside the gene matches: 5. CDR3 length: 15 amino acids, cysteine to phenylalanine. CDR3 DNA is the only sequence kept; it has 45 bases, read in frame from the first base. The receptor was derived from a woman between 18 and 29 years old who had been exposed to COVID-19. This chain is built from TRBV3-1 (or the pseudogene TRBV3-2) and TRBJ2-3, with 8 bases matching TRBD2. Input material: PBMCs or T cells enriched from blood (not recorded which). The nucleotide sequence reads TGTGCCAGCAGCCCCACTAGCGGTTCCACAGATACGCAGTATTTT. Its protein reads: CASSPTSGSTDTQYF.